The present TCR beta chain was sequenced within a study of Graves' ophthalmopathy and Graves' hyperthyroidism. From germline, CDR1 is MNHNY and CDR2 SVGAGI (reference sequence). The CDR3 is 12 amino acids. V lost 6 bases and J 6 bases, leaving 12 bases between the germline ends. Researchers turned away patients with other autoimmune diseases, uncontrolled infections, pregnancy or lactation. The authors amplified TCR beta CDR3 regions, and they did so from RNA transcripts for repertoire sequencing. HTBI-primed first-round RT-PCR preceded second-round multiplex PCR. TCRdb fed the multiplex PCR reads into MiXCR, producing one record per CDR3 protein. The sample consists of around 1.1 million distinct CDR3 sequences, about two fifths of them appearing once.

V usage is TRBV6-6 and J usage is TRBJ2-7, with unresolved D. Input material: peripheral blood or thyroid tissue (not recorded which). The sequence was obtained from an adult man with Graves' hyperthyroidism. The CDR3 sequence: CASSPIGREQYF. In DNA form, the CDR3 reads TGTGCCAGCAGCCCGATAGGGCGCGAGCAGTACTTC.